Below, 4 T cell receptor beta chains from the same sample are listed, as sequenced in a study of human T cells and chemical hapten exposure. Time point noted: pre-sensitization, week 0. Described treatment: therapeutic diphenylcyclopropenone sensitization with weekly scalp DPC. TCRdb recomputed calls from the RACE reads with MiXCR, one row per CDR3 protein. The sample consists of tens of thousands of distinct CDR3 sequences, about 11% of them appearing once. Material: whole blood, obtained in connection with sensitization to the hapten diphenylcyclopropenone (DPC). Receptor source: a man under 40 with alopecia areata. Some clones in this sample may be carry-over from other donors' samples.

The chain combines TRBV5-4 with TRBJ2-1; D perhaps matches TRBD1 (5 bases). CDR3 length: 16 amino acids. V was cut by 0 bases and J by 0 bases, with 10 bases left in between. In germline, CDR1 is SGHNT, CDR2 YYREEE (reference sequence). Written as DNA, the CDR3 is TGTGCCAGCAGCTTGGATGGACAAAGCTCCTACAATGAGCAGTTCTTC. Protein product: CASSLDGQSSYNEQFF.

The chain recombines TRBV4-2 with TRBJ2-7, with D maybe TRBD2 (6 bases). Germline loops: CDR1 LGHNA, CDR2 YNFKEQ. CDR3 length equals 14 residues. The V end was cut by 3 bases, the J end by 6 bases, with 15 bases between. The CDR3 loop reads CASSQSTTRSEQYF. The CDR3 coding sequence is TGTGCCAGCAGCCAGAGTACGACTAGGAGCGAGCAGTACTTC.

This clonotype was seen more than once but under ten times. The rearrangement joins TRBV14 to TRBJ2-5; D uncertain. V lost 0 bases, J lost 1 base, and 6 bases lay in between. CDR3 size: 14 residues. CDR1 is SGHDN and CDR2 is FVKESK in the germline V gene. The CDR3 here is CASSQDLGQETQYF. DNA of the CDR3: TGTGCCAGCAGCCAAGACTTAGGCCAAGAGACCCAGTACTTC.

This clonotype has at least ten counts. The rearrangement links TRBV4-2 to TRBJ1-3, with 7 bases fitting TRBD1. The V gene end was trimmed by 0 bases and the J gene end by 0 bases; junction bases not matched to a gene: 17. The length of the CDR3 is 21 residues. In germline, CDR1 is LGHNA, CDR2 YNFKEQ. CDR3 region: CASSQEIFVQGGPNSGNTIYF. CDR3 coding DNA: TGTGCCAGCAGCCAAGAAATATTTGTGCAGGGGGGACCCAACTCTGGAAACACCATATATTTT.